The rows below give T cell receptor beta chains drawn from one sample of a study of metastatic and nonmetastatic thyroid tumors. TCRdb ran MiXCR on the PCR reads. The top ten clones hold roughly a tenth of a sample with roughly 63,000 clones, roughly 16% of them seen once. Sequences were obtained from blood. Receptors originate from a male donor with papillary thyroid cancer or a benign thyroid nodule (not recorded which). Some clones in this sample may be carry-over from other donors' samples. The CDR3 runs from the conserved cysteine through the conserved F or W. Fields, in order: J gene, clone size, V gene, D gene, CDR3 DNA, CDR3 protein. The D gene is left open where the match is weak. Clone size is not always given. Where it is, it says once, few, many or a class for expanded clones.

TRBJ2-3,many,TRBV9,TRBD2,TGTGCCAGCAGCGGCGGGGGGGCCAGTGGAGATACGCAGTATTTT,CASSGGGASGDTQYF
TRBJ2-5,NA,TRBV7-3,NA,TGTGCCAGCAGCTTAACTAGCGCCACTTGGGAGACCCAGTACTTC,CASSLTSATWETQYF
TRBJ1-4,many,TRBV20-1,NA,TGCAGTGCTAGAATTTGGGGTTCTAATGAAAAACTGTTTTTT,CSARIWGSNEKLFF
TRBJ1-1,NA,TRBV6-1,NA,TGTGCCAGCAGTCCGCCGGACTGGAGGAACACTGAAGCTTTCTTT,CASSPPDWRNTEAFF
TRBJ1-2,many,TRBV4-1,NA,TGCGCCAGCAGCCAAGTGGCCATTGGCGTCGGAAACTATGGCTACACCTTC,CASSQVAIGVGNYGYTF
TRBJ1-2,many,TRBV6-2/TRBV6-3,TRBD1,TGTGCCAGCACCTGGGACAGGGGGAGAGGCTACACCTTC,CASTWDRGRGYTF
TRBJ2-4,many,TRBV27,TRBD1,TGTGCCAGCAGCCAACGGACAGGTGAAAACATTCAGTACTTC,CASSQRTGENIQYF
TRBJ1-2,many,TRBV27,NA,TGTGCCAGCAGTACCCCAAGACAAGGGGGAATGGGTGGCTACACCTTC,CASSTPRQGGMGGYTF
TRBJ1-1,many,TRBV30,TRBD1,TGTGCCTGGAGTGAGGGGACAGGGAGGACTGAAGCTTTCTTT,CAWSEGTGRTEAFF
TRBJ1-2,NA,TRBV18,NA,TGTGCCAGCTCACATAAGACAACTAACTATGGCTACACATTC,CASSHKTTNYGYTF
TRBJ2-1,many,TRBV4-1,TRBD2,TGCGCCAGCAGCCAAGAACAGCGGGACCCCCGAGGGTTCTTC,CASSQEQRDPRGFF
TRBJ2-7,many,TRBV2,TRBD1,TGTGCCAGCAGCGTACAGGGGGCGGTTAAGTACGAGCAGTACTTC,CASSVQGAVKYEQYF
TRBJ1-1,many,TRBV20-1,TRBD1,TGCAGTGCTAGAGATAGACAGGGGATCGGCCTTTCGGCTGAAGCTTTCTTT,CSARDRQGIGLSAEAFF
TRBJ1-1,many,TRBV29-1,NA,TGCAGCGTTGGGTGGAGGGAGGGCACTGAAGCTTTCTTT,CSVGWREGTEAFF
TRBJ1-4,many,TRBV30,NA,TGTGCCTGGAGTAGAGTTTATGGGCCGGTTAATGAAAAACTGTTTTTT,CAWSRVYGPVNEKLFF
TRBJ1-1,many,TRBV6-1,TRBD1,TGTGCCACCCAACAGGGGTTCGGCACTGAAGCTTTCTTT,CATQQGFGTEAFF
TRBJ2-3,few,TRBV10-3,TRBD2,TGTGCCATCGGGGGAGGGGTGGATAGCACAGATACGCAGTATTTT,CAIGGGVDSTDTQYF
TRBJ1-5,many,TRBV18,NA,TGTGCCAGCTCACCCTTTCGGGAACCGGGTCAGCCCCAGCATTTT,CASSPFREPGQPQHF
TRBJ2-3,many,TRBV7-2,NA,TGTGCCAGCAGCTCCTTGGTCGGTCGCACAGATACGCAGTATTTT,CASSSLVGRTDTQYF
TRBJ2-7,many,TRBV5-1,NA,TGCGCCAGCAGCTTGGAACAGGGCTCGGGATACGAGCAGTACTTC,CASSLEQGSGYEQYF
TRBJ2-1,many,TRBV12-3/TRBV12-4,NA,TGTGCCAGCAGTTTCCCGCGGAGAAACAATGAGCAGTTCTTC,CASSFPRRNNEQFF
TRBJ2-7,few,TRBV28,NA,TGTGCCAGCAGTTTACCCTCCGCGACGGCATGGGTCCCTTTTACCTACGAGCAGTACTTC,CASSLPSATAWVPFTYEQYF
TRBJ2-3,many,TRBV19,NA,TGTGCCAGTAGACGACAGTTGTTTGGGGGAACGCAGTATTTT,CASRRQLFGGTQYF
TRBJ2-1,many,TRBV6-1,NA,TGTGCCAGCACAAGGGGAGGGGGCCACAATGAGCAGTTCTTC,CASTRGGGHNEQFF
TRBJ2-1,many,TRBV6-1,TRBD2,TGTGCCAGCAGACTAGCGGAGTCCTACAATGAGCAGTTCTTC,CASRLAESYNEQFF
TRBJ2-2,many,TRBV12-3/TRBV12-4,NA,TGTGCCAGCAGTCATGGAACCGGGGAGCTGTTTTTT,CASSHGTGELFF
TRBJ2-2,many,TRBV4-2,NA,TGTGCCAGCAGCCAAGGCGGGCCACCCGGGGAGCTGTTTTTT,CASSQGGPPGELFF
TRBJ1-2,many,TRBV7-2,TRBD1,TGTGCCAGCAGAAAAGACAGGGGCAACTATGGCTACACCTTC,CASRKDRGNYGYTF
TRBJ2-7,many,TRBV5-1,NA,TGCGCCAGCAGCCCGGAGGGACAGCCGTACGAGCAGTACTTC,CASSPEGQPYEQYF
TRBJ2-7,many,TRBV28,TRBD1,TGTGCCAGCAGCCTCGACAGGGTATCCTACGAGCAGTACTTC,CASSLDRVSYEQYF
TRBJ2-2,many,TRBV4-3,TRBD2,TGCGCCAGCAGCCAAGGAGGGACTAGCGGGAAAGCCGGGGAGCTGTTTTTT,CASSQGGTSGKAGELFF